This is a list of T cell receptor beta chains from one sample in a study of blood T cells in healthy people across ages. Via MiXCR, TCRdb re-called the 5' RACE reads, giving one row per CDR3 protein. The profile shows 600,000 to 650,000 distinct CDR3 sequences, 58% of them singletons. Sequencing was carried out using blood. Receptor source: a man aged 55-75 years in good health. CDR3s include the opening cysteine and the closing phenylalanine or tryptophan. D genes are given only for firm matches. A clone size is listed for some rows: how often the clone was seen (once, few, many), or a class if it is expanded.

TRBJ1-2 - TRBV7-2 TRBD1 CAGTAWLTGGNYGYTF TGTGCCGGCACCGCCTGGCTGACAGGGGGGAACTATGGCTACACCTTC
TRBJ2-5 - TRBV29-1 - CSVDGVGGAPGETQYF TGCAGCGTTGATGGGGTAGGCGGGGCTCCCGGAGAGACCCAGTACTTC
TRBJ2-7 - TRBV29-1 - CSVAAGGAGEQYF TGCAGCGTGGCTGCGGGCGGGGCGGGCGAGCAGTACTTC
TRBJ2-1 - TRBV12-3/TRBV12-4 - CASSLASNEQFF TGTGCCAGCAGTCTAGCGTCCAATGAGCAGTTCTTC
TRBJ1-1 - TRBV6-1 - CASSEGWRGEAFF TGTGCCAGCAGTGAAGGCTGGAGGGGAGAAGCTTTCTTT
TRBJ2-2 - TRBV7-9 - CASSTTATGELFF TGTGCCAGCAGCACTACAGCTACCGGGGAGCTGTTTTTT
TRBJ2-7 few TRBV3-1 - CASSQTPGTYEQYF TGTGCCAGCAGCCAGACGCCTGGGACTTACGAGCAGTACTTC
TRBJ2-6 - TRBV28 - CASENRVGANVLTF TGTGCCAGCGAAAACAGGGTTGGGGCCAACGTCCTGACTTTC
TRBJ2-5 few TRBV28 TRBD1 CASSVGQGVETQYF TGTGCCAGCAGTGTAGGGCAGGGGGTGGAGACCCAGTACTTC
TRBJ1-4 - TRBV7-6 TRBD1 CASSSTRTGSANEKLFF TGTGCCAGCAGCTCCACCCGGACAGGGAGCGCTAATGAAAAACTGTTTTTT
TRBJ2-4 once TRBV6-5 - CASGGGKNIQYF TGTGCCAGCGGGGGTGGCAAAAACATTCAGTACTTC
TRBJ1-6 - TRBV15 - CATSREGTGNSPLHF TGTGCCACCAGCAGAGAAGGGACGGGGAATTCACCCCTCCACTTT
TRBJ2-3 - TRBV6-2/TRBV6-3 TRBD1 CASSDIGQGPDTQYF TGTGCCAGCAGTGACATCGGACAGGGGCCAGATACGCAGTATTTT
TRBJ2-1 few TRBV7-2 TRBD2 CASSIDSGGSYNEQFF TGTGCCAGCAGCATAGATTCGGGGGGCTCCTACAATGAGCAGTTCTTC
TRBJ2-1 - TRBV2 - CASRGFTGQGRNEQFF TGTGCCAGCAGGGGTTTTACAGGGCAGGGTAGGAATGAGCAGTTCTTC
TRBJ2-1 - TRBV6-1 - CASSPTRGGLRAYNEQFF TGTGCCAGCAGTCCGACCAGGGGAGGCCTTAGGGCTTACAATGAGCAGTTCTTC
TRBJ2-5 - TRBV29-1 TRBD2 CSVVRGGETQYF TGCAGCGTTGTTCGCGGGGGAGAGACCCAGTACTTC